This record covers a single T cell receptor beta chain. Its antigen is unknown. This specimen comes from a study of Ad26.COV2.S vaccination and SARS-CoV-2 variants. At the level of the study: Enrollment placed the donor in the COV1001 Ad26.COV2.S trial arm. Broader study findings: Relative to placebo recipients, vaccine recipients exhibited elevated spike-specific TCR breadth.

The CDR3 has 14 residues. CDR1 and CDR2 (germline): SGHRS, YFSETQ. The V gene end was trimmed by 0 bases and the J gene end by 6 bases; junction bases not matched to a gene: 5. Treatment specified: 19 received Ad26.COV2.S at low or high dose, single or two shots; 5 received placebo; per-sample allocation not given. Sampling was performed 63 days after the first vaccine or placebo injection. An Ad26 vector expressing Wuhan-strain SARS-CoV-2 spike constituted the vaccine. Some clones are missing from TCRdb's copy, which holds only in-frame ones; the method was immunoSEQ multiplex PCR. The table has around 300,000 clones, 88% seen once; the top ten hold around 6.1%.

This TCR came from a person aged 18-65 years who received the Ad26.COV2.S COVID-19 vaccine or a placebo. This chain connects TRBV5-1 to TRBJ1-2; 7 bases map to TRBD1. The sample consisted of peripheral blood, taken in a trial of Ad26.COV2.S vaccine versus placebo. The chain's CDR3 is CASSLVDQGDGYTF. In nucleotides, the CDR3 is TGCGCCAGCAGCTTGGTCGACCAGGGGGATGGCTACACCTTC.